These 26 T cell receptor beta chains share one sample of origin, sequenced in a study of T-cell reconstitution after alpha-beta-depleted transplantation in children. Construction of the TCRbeta library involved unique molecular identifiers. TCRdb re-called the PCR reads through MiXCR, storing one row per CDR3 protein. The sample yields approximately 400,000 distinct CDR3 sequences, 9.5% to 13% seen once. The specimen was PBMCs from the stem cell graft donor, collected from the stem cell graft. The receptors shown here come from a human donor who donated a stem cell graft to a child with acute myeloid leukemia.

This clonotype was found a few times. The chain carries TRBV7-8 and TRBJ2-2, with 7 bases aligning to TRBD1. CDR3 length equals 14 residues. Trimming cost V 7 bases and J 5 bases; bases outside gene matches: 7. The germline V gene has CDR1 SGHVS and CDR2 FQNEAQ. CDR3 region: CASILTGSTGELFF. The CDR3 nucleotides are TGTGCCAGCATCCTGACAGGGAGTACCGGGGAGCTGTTTTTT.

This clonotype was seen a handful of times. The chain joins TRBV25-1 to TRBJ2-1; 10 bases align to TRBD2. The CDR3 covers 17 residues. Germline CDR1 reads MGHDK; CDR2 reads SYGVNS. The V and J ends lost 1 base and 10 bases, in that order; junction bases with no gene match: 13. This CDR3 is CASSESQLAGFGREQFF. The CDR3 coding sequence is TGTGCCAGCAGTGAATCCCAACTAGCGGGGTTCGGTCGGGAGCAGTTCTTC.

The chain combines TRBV6-1 with TRBJ2-7; 7 nucleotides align to TRBD1. The CDR3 is made up of 14 amino acids. Germline-derived CDR1 and CDR2 are MNHNS and SASEGT. The trim removed 8 bases at V and 0 bases at J, leaving 7 bases unmatched. The CDR3 coding sequence is TGTGCCAGCGGAACGACAGGGTACTCCTACGAGCAGTACTTC. Amino acid sequence: CASGTTGYSYEQYF.

V and J are TRBV27 and TRBJ2-6; the D is unclear. CDR1 MNHEY and CDR2 SMNVEV come from the germline V gene (reference sequence). V shed 8 bases and J shed 0 bases, with 14 bases lying between them. CDR3 length equals 16 residues. The CDR3 is CASPDFIPSGANVLTF. CDR3 coding DNA: TGTGCCAGCCCTGACTTTATCCCCTCTGGGGCCAACGTCCTGACTTTC.

This chain links TRBV20-1 with TRBJ2-1; 9 bases line up with TRBD2. Germline-derived CDR1 and CDR2 are DFQATT and SNEGSKA (reference sequence). J was trimmed by 3 bases and V by 6 bases; bases with no gene match: 6. The CDR3 is 14 amino acids. Written as DNA, the CDR3 is TGCAGTGCCCTGGCTAGCGGGGTCTACAATGAGCAGTTCTTC. It yields the protein CSALASGVYNEQFF.

The V call is TRBV12-3 or TRBV12-4, the J call TRBJ1-1; maybe TRBD1 (6 bases). This CDR3 has 15 residues. V lost 5 bases and J 0 bases, leaving 13 bases between the germline ends. The CDR3 nucleotides are TGTGCCAGCAGTAAACAGGGACATTTGAACACTGAAGCTTTCTTT. The encoded protein is CASSKQGHLNTEAFF.

The chain carries TRBV19 and TRBJ1-2; TRBD1 matches 8 bases. The trim removed 1 base at V and 6 bases at J, leaving 13 bases unmatched. This CDR3 contains 17 residues. CDR1 is LNHDA, CDR2 SQIVND, per germline (reference sequence). The CDR3 DNA sequence: TGTGCCAGTAGTATAGCCGGGACAGGTCACATAAGGGATGGCTACACCTTC. Amino acid sequence: CASSIAGTGHIRDGYTF.

This clonotype showed up just a few times. J is TRBJ2-1 and V is TRBV7-9, with a tentative D call TRBD1 (5 bases). Deletions cut 4 bases from V and 10 bases from J, with 11 bases between. The germline gives CDR1 SEHNR, CDR2 FQNEAQ (reference sequence). CDR3 length: 12 residues. The CDR3 bases are TGTGCCAGCAGCTCCGACAGCCGGGAGCAGTTCTTC. Translation gives CASSSDSREQFF.

The sample holds a few counts of this clonotype. The rearrangement joins TRBV7-2 to TRBJ2-7, with D perhaps TRBD2 (6 bases). The CDR3 length is 14 residues. V was trimmed by 1 base and J by 7 bases, leaving 14 bases between them. Germline assignment: CDR1 SGHTA and CDR2 FQGNSA. CDR3 in DNA: TGTGCCAGCAGCTTAGGGGCGGGAACGGAAGAGCAGTACTTC. Its translation is CASSLGAGTEEQYF.

This clonotype was recorded a few times. V gene TRBV7-9 combines with J gene TRBJ2-5; TRBD1 or TRBD2 may be the D gene (6 bases each). With 5 bases removed from V and 4 bases from J, the gap between germline ends came to 14 bases. This CDR3 contains 14 residues. In germline, CDR1 is SEHNR, CDR2 FQNEAQ (reference sequence). CDR3 nucleotides: TGTGCCAGCAGCCAAAGAGGGGGGCGAGAGACCCAGTACTTC. Protein sequence: CASSQRGGRETQYF.

This clonotype has more than one count but fewer than ten. V usage is TRBV7-2 and J usage is TRBJ2-7; D gene uncertain. CDR1 and CDR2 (germline): SGHTA, FQGNSA. Trimming took 0 bases from V and 3 from J, leaving 12 bases between them. The CDR3 has 15 amino acids. The CDR3 sequence: CASSLADRLDYEQYF. CDR3 bases: TGTGCCAGCAGCTTAGCGGACCGCCTCGACTACGAGCAGTACTTC. The full variable domain, rest sourced from reference TRBV7-2 and TRBJ2-7, is GAGVSQSPSNKVTEKGKDVELRCDPISGHTALYWYRQSLGQGLEFLIYFQGNSAPDKSGLPSDRFSAERTGGSVSTLTIQRTQQEDSAVYLCASSLADRLDYEQYFGPGTRLTVT.

This clonotype showed up just a few times. The chain recombines TRBV13 with TRBJ2-7; 7 bases agree with TRBD1. The CDR3 contains 13 residues. The ends lost 4 bases at V and 5 bases at J; junction bases unmatched: 5. Germline lookup yields CDR1 PRHDT and CDR2 FYEKMQ (reference sequence). For the CDR3, the DNA is TGTGCCAGCAGCTACGACAGGGTCAACGAGCAGTACTTC. It translates to CASSYDRVNEQYF.

The table lists this clonotype with a few counts. This chain connects TRBV5-1 to TRBJ1-2; no firm D call. The length of the CDR3 is 14 residues. Germline V lookup: CDR1 SGHRS, CDR2 YFSETQ. V was pared by 3 bases and J by 4 bases, with 13 bases between. CDR3 sequence reads: CASSSDGDAYGYTF. The CDR3 coding sequence is TGCGCCAGCAGCTCGGACGGTGATGCCTATGGCTACACCTTC.

This clonotype was recorded many times. The chain links TRBV12-3 or TRBV12-4 to TRBJ2-7, with D maybe TRBD2 (6 bases). The CDR3 extends over 13 amino acids. Trimming cost V 1 base and J 7 bases, with 11 bases left between them. The CDR3 region has the DNA TGTGCCAGCAGTTTAGGGACTACCTCTGAGCAGTACTTC. Translating gives CASSLGTTSEQYF.

The V and J genes are TRBV10-3 and TRBJ2-3; 10 bases are shared with TRBD1. J lost 5 bases, V lost 7 bases, and 3 bases had no gene match. The CDR3 totals 13 residues. Germline V CDR1 and CDR2: ENHRY, SYGVKD. The CDR3 bases are TGTGCCATCACCGGGACAGGGGTAGATACGCAGTATTTT. It codes for CAITGTGVDTQYF.

Ten or more counts support this clonotype. J is TRBJ2-5 and V is TRBV7-8, with 8 bases that match TRBD1. The V gene end was trimmed by 2 bases and the J gene end by 4 bases; junction bases not matched to a gene: 3. The CDR3 totals 14 residues. Per the germline V gene, CDR1 is SGHVS and CDR2 is FQNEAQ. In DNA, the CDR3 is TGTGCCAGCAGCTTATCAGGGGGCAGAGAGACCCAGTACTTC. It is translated as CASSLSGGRETQYF.

This clonotype was counted between two and nine times. The chain carries TRBV6-5 and TRBJ1-6; a possible D gene is TRBD1 (5 bases). V was clipped by 2 bases and J by 9 bases, with 17 bases between them. Germline CDR1 reads MNHEY; CDR2 reads SVGAGI. The CDR3 covers 16 residues. CDR3 protein: CASSYGAEATFSPLHF. The CDR3 coding sequence is TGTGCCAGCAGTTACGGGGCAGAAGCCACATTTTCACCCCTCCACTTT.

V and J are TRBV12-3 or TRBV12-4 and TRBJ2-3; 9 bases agree with TRBD2. The CDR3 is made up of 15 amino acids. The trim removed 4 bases at V and 6 bases at J, leaving 8 bases unmatched. The CDR3 sequence: CASSSLAGESDTQYF. CDR3 nucleotides: TGTGCCAGCAGTTCGTTAGCGGGGGAGTCTGATACGCAGTATTTT.

This clonotype came up many times. The chain recombines TRBV5-1 with TRBJ2-2; possibly TRBD1 for D (6 bases). Germline CDR1 reads SGHRS; CDR2 reads YFSETQ. The CDR3 sequence is 15 residues long. With 5 bases removed from V and 3 bases from J, the gap between germline ends came to 14 bases. The CDR3 region is CASRSNRVDTGELFF. The CDR3, as DNA: TGCGCCAGCAGGTCCAACAGGGTTGACACCGGGGAGCTGTTTTTT. Full variable domain (remainder filled in from reference TRBV5-1 and TRBJ2-2): KAGVTQTPRYLIKTRGQQVTLSCSPISGHRSVSWYQQTPGQGLQFLFEYFSETQRNKGNFPGRFSGRQFSNSRSEMNVSTLELGDSALYLCASRSNRVDTGELFFGEGSRLTVL.

The rearrangement uses TRBV4-3 and TRBJ2-7; 9 bases align to TRBD1. The germline gives CDR1 LGHNA, CDR2 YSLEER. V shed 5 bases, J shed 0 bases, and the junction held 11 bases outside the gene matches. The CDR3 sequence is 17 residues long. The CDR3 sequence: CASSIGTGSDFSYEQYF. The CDR3 region has the DNA TGCGCCAGCAGCATCGGGACAGGGAGCGATTTCTCCTACGAGCAGTACTTC.

CDR3 loop: CASSLSVNTNYGYTF. CDR3 DNA: TGCGCCAGCAGCTTGTCGGTGAATACTAACTATGGCTACACCTTC. This chain connects TRBV5-1 to TRBJ1-2; no clear D. Deletions cut 1 base from V and 0 bases from J, with 10 bases between. CDR1 is SGHRS and CDR2 is YFSETQ in the germline V gene. CDR3 size: 15 residues. Full variable domain (rest looked up from reference TRBV5-1 and TRBJ1-2): KAGVTQTPRYLIKTRGQQVTLSCSPISGHRSVSWYQQTPGQGLQFLFEYFSETQRNKGNFPGRFSGRQFSNSRSEMNVSTLELGDSALYLCASSLSVNTNYGYTFGSGTRLTVV.

This chain joins TRBV20-1 and TRBJ2-2; D unclear. The ends were cut back, 2 bases at V and 3 bases at J, with 1 base in the middle. The CDR3 loop spans 11 amino acids. Germline-derived CDR1 and CDR2 are DFQATT and SNEGSKA (reference sequence). The CDR3 DNA reads as TGCAGTGCTAGACACACCGGGGAGCTGTTTTTT. Translating it yields CSARHTGELFF.

This chain connects TRBV12-3 or TRBV12-4 to TRBJ2-3, with a weak D call TRBD2 (6 bases). Between the trimmed V and J ends, which lost 6 bases and 2 bases, there was a span of 12 bases. The CDR3 is 14 residues long. The CDR3 spells CASSRDWNTDTQYF. Written as DNA, the CDR3 is TGTGCCAGCAGCCGGGACTGGAACACAGATACGCAGTATTTT.

As for this clonotype: Its ends do not fully match the called genes, so a read error is possible. The gene calls are TRBV12-3 or TRBV12-4 and TRBJ1-2; TRBD1 is a possible D gene (6 bases). This CDR3 has 15 amino acids. The CDR3 region has the DNA TGTGCCAGCAGCGGGACAAGGATACGGCACTATGGCGACACCTTC. Protein sequence: CASSGTRIRHYGDTF.

Here the CDR3 reads CASRGPYEQYF. In DNA form, the CDR3 reads TGTGCCAGCAGGGGTCCCTACGAGCAGTACTTC. The chain employs TRBV7-2 and TRBJ2-7; no reliable D call. CDR3 length equals 11 residues. V lost 6 bases and J lost 2, with 5 bases in between. CDR1 is SGHTA and CDR2 is FQGNSA in the germline V gene.

In this sample, this clonotype turned up a few times. The chain is built from TRBV20-1 and TRBJ2-3; the D gene could be TRBD1 or TRBD2 (5 bases each). This CDR3 has 14 amino acids. With 5 bases removed from V and 1 base from J, the gap between germline ends came to 13 bases. The germline CDR1 and CDR2 sequences are DFQATT and SNEGSKA (reference sequence). Written as DNA, the CDR3 is TGCAGTGCTCCAACAAGGGACCGCACAGATACGCAGTATTTT. The encoded protein is CSAPTRDRTDTQYF.